These 23 T cell receptor beta chains share one sample of origin, sequenced in a study of early T cells in non-severe SARS-CoV-2 infection. MiXCR was run by TCRdb on the 5' RACE reads, yielding one entry per CDR3 protein. The sample shows 87,000 or so distinct CDR3 sequences, 11% to 15% of them seen only once. What was sequenced was whole blood. The origin of the receptors is an adult who was a healthcare worker with PCR-confirmed SARS-CoV-2 infection or an uninfected control (not recorded which).

This rearrangement joins TRBV6-2 or TRBV6-3 to TRBJ1-5; D is uncertain. The V end lost 2 bases, the J end lost 6 bases, and 8 bases lay between the germline ends. Germline V gene data show CDR1 as MNHEY and CDR2 as SVGEGT. This CDR3 spans 13 amino acids. As DNA, the CDR3 is TGTGCCAGCAGTTACGTGCGGTTTCAGCCCCAGCATTTT. It is translated as CASSYVRFQPQHF.

V usage is TRBV20-1 and J usage is TRBJ2-3; 12 bases agree with TRBD2. Germline CDR1 DFQATT, CDR2 SNEGSKA (reference sequence). V dropped 3 bases and J dropped 1; count of bases not matched to a gene: 5. The CDR3 is 16 residues long. This chain's CDR3 is CSASPRTSGGTDTQYF. DNA of the CDR3: TGCAGTGCTAGTCCCCGGACTAGCGGGGGCACAGATACGCAGTATTTT.

There are a few counts of this clonotype. CDR3 sequence (DNA): TGCGCCAGCAGCTTGGAAGGGCACCCAGACGCTGAAGCTTTCTTT. This sequence encodes CASSLEGHPDAEAFF. The rearrangement uses TRBV5-1 and TRBJ1-1; D remains unclear. Trimming cost V 0 bases and J 6 bases, with 15 bases left between them. This CDR3 contains 15 residues. The germline CDR1 and CDR2 sequences are SGHRS and YFSETQ.

This chain connects TRBV5-1 to TRBJ1-6, with 10 bases lining up with TRBD1. The trim removed 4 bases at V and 6 bases at J, leaving 10 bases unmatched. The V gene's germline CDR1 is SGHRS and CDR2 YFSETQ. The CDR3 sequence is 17 residues long. This CDR3 is CASSTSRQGAANSPLHF. In DNA, the CDR3 is TGCGCCAGCAGCACTTCTAGACAGGGGGCAGCTAATTCACCCCTCCACTTT.

This clonotype came up many times. The V gene is TRBV7-6, the J gene TRBJ1-5, with D possibly matching TRBD1 (5 bases). The CDR3 covers 16 residues. CDR1 is SGHVS, CDR2 FNYEAQ, per germline. Between the trimmed V and J ends, which lost 1 base and 1 base, there was a span of 11 bases. The CDR3 nucleotides are TGTGCCAGCAGCTTAGGGTCAGCAGGGAGCAATCAGCCCCAGCATTTT. It is translated as CASSLGSAGSNQPQHF.

This clonotype was detected many times. This sequence joins TRBV7-6 and TRBJ2-3, with D perhaps TRBD2 (5 bases). Trimming removed 3 bases from V and 3 bases from J, with 10 bases in between. CDR1 SGHVS and CDR2 FNYEAQ come from the germline V gene. The CDR3 extends over 14 amino acids. The CDR3 nucleotides read TGTGCCAGCAGCTTCAAGCGGATGACAGATACGCAGTATTTT. Protein sequence: CASSFKRMTDTQYF.

This clonotype was counted at least ten times. Here the CDR3 reads CASSLSSPGANVLTF. CDR3 sequence (DNA): TGTGCCAGCAGCTTAAGTTCTCCTGGGGCCAACGTCCTGACTTTC. The J gene is TRBJ2-6, the V gene TRBV7-3; no clear D. Trimming left V 1 base short and J 2 bases short, with 6 bases between. Germline lookup yields CDR1 SGHTA and CDR2 FQGTGA. The CDR3 has 15 amino acids.

The chain employs TRBV7-2 and TRBJ1-1; the D gene is possibly TRBD1 (5 bases). The CDR3 has 13 residues. Germline V gives CDR1 SGHTA, CDR2 FQGNSA. V was trimmed by 2 bases and J by 7 bases, leaving 11 bases between them. In DNA, the CDR3 is TGTGCCAGCAGCTTAATCGAGGGGATTGAAGCTTTCTTT. Translated, it gives CASSLIEGIEAFF.

This clonotype occurred a few times. The V call is TRBV20-1, the J call TRBJ2-1, with D possibly matching TRBD2 (7 bases). The ends were cut back, 0 bases at V and 3 bases at J, with 15 bases in the middle. CDR1 is DFQATT, CDR2 SNEGSKA, per germline (reference sequence). The CDR3 contains 16 residues. The CDR3 here is CSARDYTGGNYNEQFF. CDR3 DNA: TGCAGTGCTAGAGATTACACGGGGGGCAACTACAATGAGCAGTTCTTC.

This clonotype was observed many times. V gene TRBV20-1 combines with J gene TRBJ2-3; D is possibly TRBD2 (5 bases). The germline gives CDR1 DFQATT, CDR2 SNEGSKA (reference sequence). The CDR3 is made up of 13 amino acids. The CDR3 coding sequence is TGCACCCCGGCTGGACTGCACACAGATACGCAGTATTTT. Amino acid sequence: CTPAGLHTDTQYF.

In its sample, this clonotype was seen a few times. The V gene is TRBV20-1, the J gene TRBJ2-5, with D perhaps TRBD2 (5 bases). The V end was cut by 3 bases, the J end by 1 base, with 12 bases between. Germline V gene lookup returns CDR1 DFQATT and CDR2 SNEGSKA (reference sequence). This CDR3 region has 14 residues. In DNA form, the CDR3 reads TGCAGTGCTAGCTCCTTACGGGGCCAAGAGACCCAGTACTTC. The encoded protein is CSASSLRGQETQYF.

This rearrangement joins TRBV5-1 to TRBJ2-1; weak D call: TRBD2 (7 bases). The CDR3 loop spans 16 amino acids. The germline CDR1 and CDR2 sequences are SGHRS and YFSETQ. V lost 0 bases and J lost 4, with 14 bases in between. The CDR3 nucleotides are TGCGCCAGCAGCTTGGAAGGGGGAGGGCAATACAATGAGCAGTTCTTC. It specifies CASSLEGGGQYNEQFF.

There are many counts of this clonotype. The chain has TRBV7-8 and TRBJ1-1, with D possibly TRBD1 on 6 matching bases. V lost 4 bases and J lost 1, with 10 bases in between. The CDR3 is 14 amino acids. CDR1 is SGHVS, CDR2 FQNEAQ, per germline. CDR3 residues: CASSWTQGNTEAFF. In DNA, the CDR3 is TGTGCCAGCAGCTGGACACAGGGGAACACTGAAGCTTTCTTT.

There are a few counts of this clonotype. The chain carries TRBV21-1 and TRBJ2-7. TRBV21-1 corresponds to a pseudogene. This CDR3 region has 15 residues. CDR3 amino acids: CASSRGQAIRCEQYF. The CDR3 bases are TGTGCCAGCAGCAGAGGCCAGGCAATACGTTGCGAGCAGTACTTC.

This clonotype has a handful of counts. This sequence joins TRBV10-2 and TRBJ2-6; the D is unclear. This CDR3 comprises 14 residues. Trimming pared 7 bases from V and 0 bases from J, leaving 7 bases between. Germline assignment: CDR1 WSHSY and CDR2 SAAADI. The CDR3 nucleotides read TGCGCCAGCACCACTCGCTCTGGGGCCAACGTCCTGACTTTC. It codes for CASTTRSGANVLTF.

The V call is TRBV7-9, the J call TRBJ2-1; 8 nucleotides agree with TRBD1. Germline assignment: CDR1 SEHNR and CDR2 FQNEAQ (reference sequence). V lost 5 bases to trimming and J lost 6 bases; unmatched junction nucleotides: 9. CDR3 length: 15 amino acids. CDR3 in DNA: TGTGCCAGCAGCCCAACAGGGGGATGGGCCAATGAGCAGTTCTTC. Its translation: CASSPTGGWANEQFF.

This clonotype was counted at least ten times. This chain joins TRBV5-1 and TRBJ2-1; D gene uncertain. V lost 0 bases, J lost 0 bases, and 7 bases lay in between. CDR1 and CDR2 from the germline V gene are SGHRS and YFSETQ. This CDR3 contains 15 residues. CDR3 in DNA: TGCGCCAGCAGCTTGGATTTCAGCTCCTACAATGAGCAGTTCTTC. This codes for CASSLDFSSYNEQFF.

This clonotype was found a few times. This chain connects TRBV10-2 to TRBJ1-4; D gene uncertain. CDR3 size: 13 residues. Trimming removed 7 bases from V and 7 bases from J, with 13 bases in between. CDR1 and CDR2 (germline): WSHSY, SAAADI. In DNA, the CDR3 is TGCGCCAGCAATTCAGTAGAAGGTGAAAAACTGTTTTTT. Translating it yields CASNSVEGEKLFF.

The chain uses TRBV11-2 and TRBJ2-3, with D unclear. Trimming pared 1 base from V and 0 bases from J, leaving 11 bases between. Germline values: CDR1 SGHAT, CDR2 FQNNGV. The CDR3 has 16 amino acids. The CDR3 sequence is CASSLGTLSSTDTQYF. The CDR3 DNA reads TGTGCCAGCAGCTTAGGAACTTTATCTAGCACAGATACGCAGTATTTT.

The chain carries TRBV7-2 and TRBJ2-7; TRBD1 aligns across 11 bases. This CDR3 is built from 18 residues. The germline gives CDR1 SGHTA, CDR2 FQGNSA. With 0 bases clipped from V and 1 base from J, the junction kept 8 bases outside the gene matches. In DNA form, the CDR3 reads TGTGCCAGCAGCTTAGCCCCTCCGGGACAGGGGGGATCCTACGAGCAGTACTTC. This gives the protein CASSLAPPGQGGSYEQYF.

This clonotype was recorded a few times. The CDR3, as DNA: TGTGCCTGGAGTGTACAGCTATCCAGCGGGGGGTCGTTCTTC. Translated, it gives CAWSVQLSSGGSFF. The chain employs TRBV30 and TRBJ2-1; 9 nucleotides match TRBD2. Germline CDR1 is GTSNPN and CDR2 is SVGIG (reference sequence). The V gene end was trimmed by 0 bases and the J gene end by 15 bases; junction bases not matched to a gene: 12. This CDR3 contains 14 residues.

CDR3 residues: CASSFRPIAYNEQFF. The CDR3 DNA reads TGTGCCAGCTCGTTCCGTCCGATCGCCTACAATGAGCAGTTCTTC. The chain couples TRBV7-2 to TRBJ2-1; D not certain. Trimming shortened V by 8 bases and J by 2 bases, and 16 bases separated the two germline ends. The CDR3 covers 15 residues. CDR1 is SGHTA, CDR2 FQGNSA, per germline.

This clonotype was seen ten or more times. The chain combines TRBV5-1 with TRBJ2-3, with 7 bases identical to TRBD1. Looked up from germline, CDR1 is SGHRS and CDR2 is YFSETQ. With 3 bases clipped from V and 3 bases from J, the junction kept 4 bases outside the gene matches. The CDR3 runs to 14 residues. The CDR3: CASSSDRSTDTQYF. The CDR3 coding sequence is TGCGCCAGCAGCTCGGACAGGTCTACAGATACGCAGTATTTT.